This T cell receptor beta chain derives from a study of CD8+ T cells in alopecia areata. Study as a whole: By percentage of affected scalp area, the severity of treated patients was scored. Findings of the study overall: Among the top 100, expanded CD8+ clones were significantly decreased by tofacitinib, as was scalp clonality. Under tofacitinib, numerous expanded lesional clonotypes remained detectable in scalp and blood.

Described treatment: oral pan-JAK inhibitor, 5-10 mg twice daily. Lesional scalp punch biopsies and peripheral blood came from alopecia areata patients. cDNA reverse transcribed from extracted RNA served as the sequencing template. The data were produced by immunoSEQ multiplex PCR, yet TCRdb's version contains in-frame clones alone and is incomplete. The repertoire holds some 190,000 clones, over 60% seen once, with 1.2% in the top ten. There are 13 residues in the CDR3. Looked up from germline, CDR1 is MNHNS and CDR2 is SASEGT. V was pared by 0 bases and J by 13 bases, with 2 bases of the junction left unmatched. Concerning this clone: The antigen remains undetermined.

Sequences were derived from CD4+ T cells sorted from blood, sampled at week 44, from a patient treated with tofacitinib. This receptor was taken from a human donor with alopecia areata. J is TRBJ2-2 and V is TRBV6-1; 10 bases line up with TRBD1. CDR3 sequence: CASSEAWDRGLFF. In DNA form, the CDR3 reads TGTGCCAGCAGTGAAGCGTGGGACAGGGGGCTGTTTTTT.